Below are 10 T cell receptor beta chains sequenced from a single sample in a study of early T cells in non-severe SARS-CoV-2 infection. MiXCR was run by TCRdb on the 5' RACE reads, yielding one entry per CDR3 protein. In the table there are about 66,000 distinct CDR3 sequences, 9.1% of which are singletons. The specimen sequenced was whole blood. The receptors stem from an adult who was a healthcare worker with PCR-confirmed SARS-CoV-2 infection or an uninfected control (not recorded which).

This clonotype was observed a few times. This chain connects TRBV9 to TRBJ2-7, with D uncertain. The V gene's germline CDR1 is SGDLS and CDR2 YYNGEE. The CDR3 totals 13 residues. The ends were cut back, 4 bases at V and 1 base at J, with 9 bases in the middle. CDR3 sequence reads: CASSPAVSYEQYF. CDR3 bases: TGTGCCAGCAGCCCCGCCGTTTCCTACGAGCAGTACTTC.

At least ten counts were recorded for this clonotype. This chain joins TRBV9 and TRBJ1-2, with TRBD1 matching over 9 bases. Trimming cost V 5 bases and J 5 bases; bases outside gene matches: 7. Looked up from germline, CDR1 is SGDLS and CDR2 is YYNGEE. The CDR3 loop spans 14 amino acids. In nucleotides, the CDR3 is TGTGCCAGCAGAAAGAGGACAGGGGATTATGGCTACACCTTC. Protein sequence: CASRKRTGDYGYTF.

This clonotype was seen at least ten times. The V call is TRBV12-3 or TRBV12-4, the J call TRBJ2-7, with 12 bases fitting TRBD2. This CDR3 is 14 amino acids long. V trimming: 5 bases; J trimming: 6 bases; junction bases outside the gene matches: 5. Here the CDR3 DNA reads TGTGCCAGCAGTGAACTAGCGGGAGGAGGCGAGCAGTACTTC. Its protein is CASSELAGGGEQYF.

There are a few counts of this clonotype. The chain is built from TRBV18 and TRBJ2-3, with unresolved D. Germline lookup yields CDR1 KGHSH and CDR2 LQKENI. Trimming stripped 4 bases from V and 5 bases from J, with 16 bases between. The CDR3 extends over 15 amino acids. The CDR3 region is CASSLVPKSQDTQYF. In DNA form, the CDR3 reads TGTGCCAGCTCACTCGTTCCTAAAAGTCAAGATACGCAGTATTTT.

This clonotype was detected ten times or more. The rearrangement links TRBV4-1 to TRBJ1-3, with D unclear. The germline V gene encodes CDR1 MGHRA and CDR2 YSYEKL. Deletions cut 0 bases from V and 4 bases from J, with 13 bases between. The CDR3 length is 16 residues. The CDR3 coding sequence is TGCGCCAGCAGCCAAGAGGTGGGCTCGGCAGGAAACACCATATATTTT. Translation gives CASSQEVGSAGNTIYF.

This clonotype was recorded many times. The V gene is TRBV18, the J gene TRBJ2-3, with D possibly TRBD2 on 6 matching bases. This CDR3 spans 15 amino acids. V was cut by 4 bases and J by 1 base, with 12 bases left in between. Germline V lookup: CDR1 KGHSH, CDR2 LQKENI. The CDR3 coding sequence is TGTGCCAGCTCACTTGCGGGACTTCGCACAGATACGCAGTATTTT. Encoded protein: CASSLAGLRTDTQYF. Drawing the rest from reference TRBV18 and TRBJ2-3, the complete variable domain is NAGVMQNPRHLVRRRGQEARLRCSPMKGHSHVYWYRQLPEEGLKFMVYLQKENIIDESGMPKERFSAEFPKEGPSILRIQQVVRGDSAAYFCASSLAGLRTDTQYFGPGTRLTVL.

The CDR3 region has the DNA TGTGCCAGCAGCTTGGGAGTGGAAGATACGCAGTATTTT. Its translation is CASSLGVEDTQYF. V is TRBV7-9 and J is TRBJ2-3, with a weak D call TRBD2 (5 bases). CDR1 is SEHNR, CDR2 FQNEAQ, per germline (reference sequence). V dropped 3 bases and J dropped 5 bases, with 9 bases sitting between them. CDR3 length: 13 amino acids.

This clonotype was detected a few times. The genes are TRBV11-2 and TRBJ2-3, with D unresolved. The CDR3 runs 13 residues. V was shortened by 2 bases and J by 6 bases, with 9 bases between the two germline ends. The germline CDR1 and CDR2 sequences are SGHAT and FQNNGV. CDR3 residues: CASSLSQPDTQYF. In DNA, the CDR3 is TGTGCCAGCAGCTTATCCCAGCCGGATACGCAGTATTTT.

This clonotype was observed many times. CDR3: CSADGSLVSGNTIYF. In DNA form, the CDR3 reads TGCAGTGCTGATGGGTCGCTTGTCTCTGGAAACACCATATATTTT. The genes are TRBV20-1 and TRBJ1-3; no clear D gene. CDR3 length: 15 residues. V was clipped by 5 bases and J by 0 bases, with 14 bases between them. Germline CDR1 DFQATT, CDR2 SNEGSKA (reference sequence).

There are a few counts of this clonotype. V usage is TRBV7-2 and J usage is TRBJ2-7; D gene unclear. V was cut by 2 bases and J by 0 bases, with 8 bases left in between. Germline assignment: CDR1 SGHTA and CDR2 FQGNSA. The CDR3 extends over 14 amino acids. CDR3 in amino acids: CASSLLSISYEQYF. In nucleotides, the CDR3 is TGTGCCAGCAGCTTACTCTCGATCTCCTACGAGCAGTACTTC.